The 19 T cell receptor beta chains listed next were all sequenced from one sample in a study of T cell repertoires in cytomegalovirus infection. From the reads, TCRdb called clonotypes with MiXCR, one entry per CDR3 protein. The profile covers around 300,000 distinct CDR3 sequences, with around 25% appearing a single time and around 13% taken by the ten largest. The sample taken for sequencing was PBMCs. The receptor set was obtained from a human donor in good health (CMV status not recorded). Some clones in this sample may be carry-over from other donors' samples.

This clonotype occurred many times. The rearrangement joins TRBV7-2 to TRBJ1-4; 10 nucleotides agree with TRBD1. CDR1 is SGHTA and CDR2 is FQGNSA in the germline V gene. There are 18 residues in the CDR3. Losses at the gene ends were 3 bases for V and 1 base for J; bases not matched to a gene: 8. CDR3: CASSFSPGQGKTNEKLFF. Written as DNA, the CDR3 is TGTGCCAGCAGCTTCTCCCCGGGACAGGGGAAAACTAATGAAAAACTGTTTTTT.

This clonotype was counted many times. V gene TRBV11-3 combines with J gene TRBJ2-1; the D gene could be TRBD1 or TRBD2 (6 bases each). The CDR3 runs 16 residues. Trimming pared 3 bases from V and 1 base from J, leaving 13 bases between. Germline-derived CDR1 and CDR2 are SGHNT and YENEEA. DNA of the CDR3: TGTGCCAGCAGCTTGGGGGGCAGCGGATCCTACAATGAGCAGTTCTTC. It specifies CASSLGGSGSYNEQFF. The complete variable domain, with remaining parts taken from reference TRBV11-3 and TRBJ2-1, reads EAGVVQSPRYKIIEKKQPVAFWCNPISGHNTLYWYLQNLGQGPELLIRYENEEAVDDSQLPKDRFSAERLKGVDSTLKIQPAELGDSAVYLCASSLGGSGSYNEQFFGPGTRLTVL.

J is TRBJ2-1 and V is TRBV20-1, with 8 nucleotides matching TRBD1. The CDR3 contains 13 residues. V shed 8 bases, J shed 3 bases, and the junction held 6 bases outside the gene matches. Per the germline V gene, CDR1 is DFQATT and CDR2 is SNEGSKA (reference sequence). CDR3 nucleotide sequence: TGCAGTCATCCTACAGGGGGCTACAATGAGCAGTTCTTC. Translation gives CSHPTGGYNEQFF.

Many counts were recorded for this clonotype. The V and J genes are TRBV7-9 and TRBJ2-7; D might be TRBD2 (6 bases). The V end lost 0 bases, the J end lost 6 bases, and 12 bases lay between the germline ends. Germline CDR1 reads SEHNR; CDR2 reads FQNEAQ (reference sequence). The CDR3 consists of 14 residues. The CDR3 DNA reads TGTGCCAGCAGCTTAGCGAGAGGACTACCCGAGCAGTACTTC. Protein sequence: CASSLARGLPEQYF.

The chain couples TRBV28 to TRBJ1-4; 12 nucleotides match TRBD1. The V gene end was trimmed by 6 bases and the J gene end by 15 bases; junction bases not matched to a gene: 5. Germline-derived CDR1 and CDR2 are MDHEN and SYDVKM. This CDR3 comprises 12 residues. The CDR3 region is CASRGQGARVFF. CDR3 nucleotide sequence: TGTGCCAGCAGGGGACAGGGGGCAAGAGTGTTTTTT. Full variable domain (missing parts from reference TRBV28 and TRBJ1-4): DVKVTQSSRYLVKRTGEKVFLECVQDMDHENMFWYRQDPGLGLRLIYFSYDVKMKEKGDIPEGYSVSREKKERFSLILESASTNQTSMYLCASRGQGARVFFGSGTQLSVL.

This clonotype was detected a few times. The chain carries TRBV11-2 and TRBJ2-5; 7 nucleotides align to TRBD2. Germline CDR1 reads SGHAT; CDR2 reads FQNNGV. CDR3 length equals 13 residues. After removal of 4 bases from V and 9 bases from J, the junction contained 8 bases not matched to a gene. The CDR3: CASSSPGEGAQYF. CDR3 nucleotides: TGTGCCAGCAGCTCCCCGGGGGAGGGAGCCCAGTACTTC.

The gene calls are TRBV7-3 and TRBJ2-2; D possibly uses TRBD1 or TRBD2 (5 bases each). Germline-derived CDR1 and CDR2 are SGHTA and FQGTGA. The CDR3 runs 15 residues. V dropped 5 bases and J dropped 2 bases, with 12 bases sitting between them. The CDR3 is CASSRGGFNTGELFF. Written as DNA, the CDR3 is TGTGCCAGCAGCCGGGGCGGATTTAACACCGGGGAGCTGTTTTTT.

This clonotype has more than one count but fewer than ten. J is TRBJ2-2 and V is TRBV20-1; D is possibly TRBD1 (5 bases). The CDR3 is made up of 14 amino acids. CDR1 is DFQATT and CDR2 is SNEGSKA in the germline V gene (reference sequence). V was shortened by 6 bases and J by 6 bases, with 17 bases between the two germline ends. The CDR3 here is CSAPDPGMPGELFF. As DNA, the CDR3 is TGCAGTGCCCCGGACCCAGGGATGCCCGGGGAGCTGTTTTTT.

This clonotype has ten or more counts. The chain carries TRBV7-2 and TRBJ2-2; 7 bases align to TRBD2. Germline V lookup: CDR1 SGHTA, CDR2 FQGNSA. This CDR3 is built from 16 residues. Trimming removed 6 bases from V and 7 bases from J; junction bases left unmatched: 14. The chain's CDR3 is CASSFSSGGVIGELFF. The CDR3, as DNA: TGTGCCAGCAGTTTCTCTAGCGGAGGCGTGATCGGGGAGCTGTTTTTT.

This chain connects TRBV29-1 to TRBJ1-5; D unresolved. This CDR3 has 9 residues. With 7 bases removed from V and 7 bases from J, the gap between germline ends came to 5 bases. The germline V gene encodes CDR1 SQVTM and CDR2 ANQGSEA. The CDR3 loop reads CSDPQPQHF. CDR3 DNA: TGCAGCGACCCCCAGCCCCAGCATTTT. Supplemented by reference TRBV29-1 and TRBJ1-5, the full variable domain reads SAVISQKPSRDICQRGTSLTIQCQVDSQVTMMFWYRQQPGQSLTLIATANQGSEATYESGFVIDKFPISRPNLTFSTLTVSNMSPEDSSIYLCSDPQPQHFGDGTRLSIL.

The table lists this clonotype with many counts. The chain uses TRBV12-3 or TRBV12-4 and TRBJ2-1; 16 bases match TRBD2. The CDR3 covers 19 residues. The J segment lost 2 bases and the V segment lost 5 bases, leaving 9 bases of the junction unmatched. The CDR3 nucleotides are TGTGCCAGCAGTCACGAGGGGACTAGCGGGAGGGGGCCCTACAATGAGCAGTTCTTC. This translates into CASSHEGTSGRGPYNEQFF.

The gene calls are TRBV7-2 and TRBJ2-7, with D tentatively TRBD2 (5 bases). Per the germline V gene, CDR1 is SGHTA and CDR2 is FQGNSA. The CDR3 is 15 amino acids. Trimming took 1 base from V and 5 from J, leaving 15 bases between them. DNA of the CDR3: TGTGCCAGCAGCTTAGATGAAGGGAGTTGGAACGAGCAGTACTTC. This gives the protein CASSLDEGSWNEQYF.

About this clonotype: A much larger clonotype is one base distant, so this may be a read error. The chain joins TRBV7-2 to TRBJ2-1, with D unresolved. The CDR3 runs 11 residues. CDR1 and CDR2 (germline): SGHTA, FQGNSA. CDR3 in amino acids: CASSPLFEQIF. The CDR3 DNA follows: TGTGCCAGCAGCCCTTTGTTTGAGCAGATCTTC.

This clonotype has a handful of counts. This chain links TRBV6-1 with TRBJ1-1; 8 bases match TRBD1. Germline V CDR1 and CDR2: MNHNS, SASEGT. The V segment lost 7 bases and the J segment 6 bases; nucleotides outside the gene matches: 13. The length of the CDR3 is 15 residues. CDR3 loop: CASISTGRGPAEAFF. DNA of the CDR3: TGTGCCAGCATCTCAACAGGCAGGGGGCCCGCTGAAGCTTTCTTT.

V and J are TRBV5-1 and TRBJ1-5, with a weak D call TRBD1 (6 bases). The V end was cut by 4 bases, the J end by 5 bases, with 16 bases between. The CDR3 is made up of 15 amino acids. Per germline, CDR1 SGHRS and CDR2 YFSETQ. CDR3 DNA: TGCGCCAGCAGCCCGTGGGGGGGCGCATATCAGCCCCAGCATTTT. Translated, it gives CASSPWGGAYQPQHF. The full variable domain, rest sourced from reference TRBV5-1 and TRBJ1-5, is KAGVTQTPRYLIKTRGQQVTLSCSPISGHRSVSWYQQTPGQGLQFLFEYFSETQRNKGNFPGRFSGRQFSNSRSEMNVSTLELGDSALYLCASSPWGGAYQPQHFGDGTRLSIL.

This clonotype was counted many times. The chain combines TRBV7-2 with TRBJ2-2, with D tentatively TRBD1 (6 bases). Trimming left V 4 bases short and J 7 bases short, with 22 bases between. The CDR3 length is 17 residues. Germline-derived CDR1 and CDR2 are SGHTA and FQGNSA. CDR3 bases: TGTGCCAGCAGCTCCTGGGAAACAGGGTGGCGAGGCGGGGAGCTGTTTTTT. It is translated as CASSSWETGWRGGELFF. Full variable domain (outside the CDR3, taken from reference TRBV7-2 and TRBJ2-2): GAGVSQSPSNKVTEKGKDVELRCDPISGHTALYWYRQSLGQGLEFLIYFQGNSAPDKSGLPSDRFSAERTGGSVSTLTIQRTQQEDSAVYLCASSSWETGWRGGELFFGEGSRLTVL.

The chain combines TRBV29-1 with TRBJ2-3, with no clear D. Germline CDR1 SQVTM, CDR2 ANQGSEA. V gave up 6 bases and J gave up 0 bases, with 13 bases separating them. This CDR3 contains 14 residues. The CDR3 coding sequence is TGCAGCGTCGACCAAGGGCCTAGCACAGATACGCAGTATTTT. Translated: CSVDQGPSTDTQYF.

The CDR3 here is CASSLGAAMGGRSYNSPLHF. The DNA for the CDR3 is TGCGCCAGCAGCTTGGGAGCGGCGATGGGGGGCCGCTCCTATAATTCACCCCTCCACTTT. This chain connects TRBV5-1 to TRBJ1-6, with D perhaps matching TRBD1 (6 bases). V lost 0 bases and J 0 bases, leaving 19 bases between the germline ends. The germline gives CDR1 SGHRS, CDR2 YFSETQ. This CDR3 is 20 amino acids long.

This clonotype was observed many times. The chain uses TRBV7-2 and TRBJ2-1; weak D call: TRBD2 (6 bases). V was cut by 5 bases and J by 5 bases, with 19 bases left in between. CDR3 length: 16 residues. CDR1 and CDR2 (germline): SGHTA, FQGNSA. The chain's CDR3 is CASSPLVSAGNNEQFF. DNA of the CDR3: TGTGCCAGCAGCCCTCTTGTTAGCGCGGGGAACAATGAGCAGTTCTTC.